This TCR beta chain stems from a study of CD8 T cells in Susac syndrome. CDR1 is SGHAT, CDR2 FQNNGV, per germline. V lost 5 bases and J lost 5, with 13 bases in between. The CDR3 length is 15 residues. Reverse transcription of about 0.45 to 1 ug RNA was carried out with random hexamers. Each CDR3 protein gets one entry after TCRdb re-called the immunoSEQ multiplex PCR reads with MiXCR. In the table there are 150,000 to 200,000 distinct CDR3 sequences, roughly 95% of which are singletons. The chain carries TRBV11-2 and TRBJ1-6; D is perhaps TRBD1 (5 bases). The source material was CD4+ T cells from PBMCs. The TCR originated in a human donor in good health. For the CDR3, the DNA is TGTGCCAGCAGCCTACGTCAGGGAGATAATTCACCCCTCCACTTT. Protein: CASSLRQGDNSPLHF.